Below, 27 T cell receptor beta chains from the same sample are listed, as sequenced in a study of blood T cell repertoires in COVID-19. The assay was immunoSEQ multiplex PCR, and TCRdb's table has in-frame clones only and misses some. The sample includes 120,000 or so clones, less than 75% of them seen just once. The specimen sequenced was peripheral blood. Source of these receptors: a human donor with acute or convalescent COVID-19. The donor label of this sample is uncertain.

The chain is built from TRBV3-1 (or the pseudogene TRBV3-2) and TRBJ2-3; D perhaps matches TRBD1 (6 bases). This CDR3 comprises 15 residues. Germline V gene lookup returns CDR1 LGHDT and CDR2 YNNKEL (reference sequence). The V end was cut by 0 bases, the J end by 3 bases, with 10 bases between. The CDR3: CASSQDIQGTDTQYF. DNA for the CDR3: TGTGCCAGCAGCCAAGATATTCAGGGGACAGATACGCAGTATTTT.

V and J are TRBV10-3 and TRBJ2-2; the match to TRBD2 covers 15 bases. CDR3 length: 15 residues. Germline V CDR1 and CDR2: ENHRY, SYGVKD. V lost 8 bases, J lost 4 bases, and 2 bases stayed unmatched. CDR3 bases: TGTGCCATCGGGGGACTAGCGGGGGGCACCGGGGAGCTGTTTTTT. Residues: CAIGGLAGGTGELFF.

This rearrangement joins TRBV7-8 to TRBJ2-1, with 9 bases identical to TRBD2. Trimming cost V 5 bases and J 7 bases; bases outside gene matches: 12. Germline V gene lookup returns CDR1 SGHVS and CDR2 FQNEAQ. This CDR3 comprises 16 residues. Here the CDR3 DNA reads TGTGCCAGCAGCCGCGGACTAGCGTCCACGGGGAATGAGCAGTTCTTC. Translated: CASSRGLASTGNEQFF.

This clone came up a few times. This chain joins TRBV14 and TRBJ2-5; 8 bases are a match to TRBD2. The CDR3 has 14 amino acids. Germline assignment: CDR1 SGHDN and CDR2 FVKESK. V lost 4 bases to trimming and J lost 6 bases; unmatched junction nucleotides: 7. The CDR3 coding sequence is TGTGCCAGCAGCCTGGGCGGGGGGTTGAAGACCCAGTACTTC. This gives the protein CASSLGGGLKTQYF.

V usage is TRBV4-1 and J usage is TRBJ1-6; TRBD1 matches at 8 bases. Germline assignment: CDR1 MGHRA and CDR2 YSYEKL. Trimming cost V 1 base and J 8 bases; bases outside gene matches: 4. The CDR3 totals 15 residues. The CDR3 DNA reads TGCGCCAGCAGCCAAGGGACAGGGCTAGATTCACCCCTCCACTTT. Its protein product is CASSQGTGLDSPLHF.

The rearrangement joins TRBV6-5 to TRBJ2-3; 7 bases fit TRBD1. The CDR3 is made up of 14 amino acids. CDR1 and CDR2 from the germline V gene are MNHEY and SVGAGI. V was pared by 6 bases and J by 3 bases, with 6 bases of the junction left unmatched. The CDR3 region has the DNA TGTGCCAGCAGCCGGACAGGACGGACAGATACGCAGTATTTT. Encoded protein: CASSRTGRTDTQYF.

This chain uses TRBV5-1 with TRBJ2-3; the match to TRBD2 covers 10 bases. The CDR3 extends over 15 amino acids. J lost 5 bases, V lost 4 bases, and 7 bases had no gene match. CDR1 SGHRS and CDR2 YFSETQ come from the germline V gene. Here the CDR3 DNA reads TGCGCCAGCAGCGCTCTAGCGGGGGTAATAGATACGCAGTATTTT. Protein product: CASSALAGVIDTQYF.

The V and J genes are TRBV15 and TRBJ2-7; 7 bases line up with TRBD1. Germline V CDR1 and CDR2: LNHNV, YYDKDF (reference sequence). The CDR3 is 13 residues long. Trimming at V came to 3 bases and at J to 3 bases, leaving 2 bases not matched to a gene. CDR3 amino acids: CATSRRDSYEQYV. The CDR3 region has the DNA TGTGCCACCAGCAGGAGGGACAGCTACGAGCAGTACGTC.

The V gene is TRBV7-3, the J gene TRBJ2-5, with D possibly being TRBD1 (5 bases). The V and J ends lost 0 bases and 6 bases respectively, with 17 bases between them. The CDR3 has 16 residues. Germline values: CDR1 SGHTA, CDR2 FQGTGA. The chain's CDR3 is CASSLTPGSGTQTQYF. In DNA, the CDR3 is TGTGCCAGCAGCTTAACGCCAGGGTCGGGCACGCAGACCCAGTACTTC.

This clone was observed a single time. This chain uses TRBV12-5 with TRBJ2-1, with D possibly matching TRBD2 (6 bases). Trimming stripped 1 base from V and 15 bases from J, with 16 bases between. The V gene's germline CDR1 is LGHNT and CDR2 FRNRAP. The CDR3 sequence is 13 residues long. Here the CDR3 reads CASGLGGTPVRFF. CDR3 nucleotide sequence: TGTGCTAGTGGTTTGGGCGGGACCCCGGTTCGGTTCTTC.

The chain has TRBV24-1 and TRBJ2-3, with 9 nucleotides matching TRBD1. Trimming at V came to 4 bases and at J to 3 bases, leaving 7 bases not matched to a gene. The germline gives CDR1 KGHDR, CDR2 SFDVKD. There are 16 residues in the CDR3. The CDR3 is CATSDLRTGETDTQYF. CDR3 DNA sequence: TGTGCCACCAGTGACCTTCGGACAGGGGAGACAGATACGCAGTATTTT.

V is TRBV4-2 and J is TRBJ2-2; no firm D call. V was trimmed by 0 bases and J by 5 bases, leaving 7 bases between them. The CDR3 is made up of 14 amino acids. Germline CDR1 LGHNA, CDR2 YNFKEQ. CDR3 coding DNA: TGTGCCAGCAGCCAAGAAGGCAGGACCGGGGAGCTGTTTTTT. Its translation: CASSQEGRTGELFF.

This CDR3 reads CASSRDTTNEKLFF. The CDR3, as DNA: TGTGCCAGCAGCCGGGATACAACTAATGAAAAACTGTTTTTT. The chain links TRBV9 to TRBJ1-4; D gene unclear. The CDR3 spans 14 residues. Trimming left V 4 bases short and J 0 bases short, with 7 bases between. CDR1 is SGDLS and CDR2 is YYNGEE in the germline V gene.

The chain uses TRBV5-1 and TRBJ2-5; tentative D call: TRBD2 (5 bases). The CDR3 runs 13 residues. Germline-derived CDR1 and CDR2 are SGHRS and YFSETQ. The V gene lost 0 bases and the J gene lost 5 bases, with 8 bases spanning the gap. The chain's CDR3 is CASSLAGVETQYF. Written as DNA, the CDR3 is TGCGCCAGCAGCTTGGCCGGGGTTGAGACCCAGTACTTC.

CDR3 sequence reads: CASGGRQGPEAFF. As DNA, the CDR3 is TGTGCCAGCGGGGGAAGACAGGGTCCTGAAGCTTTCTTT. The chain employs TRBV19 and TRBJ1-1; 7 bases fit TRBD1. The CDR3 runs 13 residues. CDR1 is LNHDA, CDR2 SQIVND, per germline (reference sequence). V lost 9 bases to trimming and J lost 6 bases; unmatched junction nucleotides: 10.

CDR3 sequence reads: CASSAGQGARGPGNTIYF. In nucleotides, the CDR3 is TGTGCCAGCAGTGCCGGACAGGGGGCGCGAGGCCCTGGAAACACCATATATTTT. The chain couples TRBV27 to TRBJ1-3; 11 positions agree with TRBD1. The trim removed 5 bases at V and 2 bases at J, leaving 11 bases unmatched. The CDR3 runs to 18 residues. The V gene's germline CDR1 is MNHEY and CDR2 SMNVEV (reference sequence).

This clone was seen a few times. This chain uses TRBV28 with TRBJ2-7, with TRBD1 matching over 8 bases. Germline V gene sequence: CDR1 MDHEN, CDR2 SYDVKM. The trim removed 1 base at V and 8 bases at J, leaving 13 bases unmatched. CDR3 size: 16 residues. The CDR3 region is CASSLYPTGASTKQYF. CDR3 in DNA: TGTGCCAGCAGTTTATACCCGACAGGGGCCTCTACGAAGCAGTACTTC. Full variable domain (rest looked up from reference TRBV28 and TRBJ2-7): DVKVTQSSRYLVKRTGEKVFLECVQDMDHENMFWYRQDPGLGLRLIYFSYDVKMKEKGDIPEGYSVSREKKERFSLILESASTNQTSMYLCASSLYPTGASTKQYFGPGTRLTVT.

J is TRBJ2-5 and V is TRBV10-3; 8 bases agree with TRBD1. The CDR3 consists of 16 residues. Trimming took 0 bases from V and 9 from J; bases not matched to a gene: 12. Per germline, CDR1 ENHRY and CDR2 SYGVKD. As DNA, the CDR3 is TGTGCCATCAGTGAGTCAATCCGGGACAGGTCAATGGCCCAGTACTTC. As protein: CAISESIRDRSMAQYF.

The chain carries TRBV6-5 and TRBJ1-1; perhaps TRBD1 as D (6 bases). The germline gives CDR1 MNHEY, CDR2 SVGAGI. V was pared by 2 bases and J by 7 bases, with 17 bases between. The CDR3 extends over 15 amino acids. For the CDR3, the DNA is TGTGCCAGCAGTTACCCCGAACAGGGCGATGGTGAAGCTTTCTTT. Its translation: CASSYPEQGDGEAFF.

The chain employs TRBV2 and TRBJ2-7; 11 bases are shared with TRBD1. Germline CDR1 is SNHLY and CDR2 is FYNNEI. The CDR3 runs to 15 residues. J gave up 2 bases and V 3 bases, and 3 bases lay outside the gene matches. The CDR3 protein is CASSEGTGGPYEQYV. CDR3 bases: TGTGCCAGCAGTGAGGGGACAGGGGGACCCTACGAGCAGTACGTC.

This sequence joins TRBV29-1 and TRBJ1-3; 8 nucleotides match TRBD1. This CDR3 spans 14 amino acids. Germline values: CDR1 SQVTM, CDR2 ANQGSEA. Losses at the gene ends were 4 bases for V and 4 bases for J; bases not matched to a gene: 6. CDR3: CSVAETGVGNTIYF. DNA of the CDR3: TGCAGCGTTGCTGAGACAGGGGTAGGAAACACCATATATTTT.

This clone was counted only a few times. This sequence joins TRBV18 and TRBJ2-1; TRBD1 matches 7 bases. CDR1 is KGHSH and CDR2 is LQKENI in the germline V gene. The CDR3 length is 13 residues. The junction had 1 base not matched to a gene; V was cut back by 4 bases and J by 4 bases. In DNA, the CDR3 is TGTGCCAGCTCACTGGACAGGTACAATGAGCAGTTCTTC. Translation: CASSLDRYNEQFF.

This chain links TRBV28 with TRBJ2-4; D might be TRBD2 (7 bases). CDR3 length equals 15 residues. Germline CDR1 MDHEN, CDR2 SYDVKM. Trimming took 4 bases from V and 3 from J, leaving 13 bases between them. The CDR3 reads CASSSWGGGKNIQYF. The CDR3 DNA reads TGTGCCAGCAGTTCGTGGGGGGGCGGCAAAAACATTCAGTACTTC.

In this sample, this clone turned up a few times. The chain links TRBV10-2 to TRBJ2-3; tentatively, D is TRBD1 (6 bases). Deletions cut 4 bases from V and 4 bases from J, with 9 bases between. Germline lookup yields CDR1 WSHSY and CDR2 SAAADI. CDR3 size: 13 residues. The CDR3 loop reads CASSGGQSDTQYF. The CDR3, as DNA: TGCGCCAGCAGTGGCGGACAGTCAGATACGCAGTATTTT.

This clone is a singleton in its sample. The V gene is TRBV2, the J gene TRBJ2-7; D possibly corresponds to TRBD2 (5 bases). V was shortened by 2 bases and J by 5 bases, with 7 bases between the two germline ends. From germline, CDR1 is SNHLY and CDR2 FYNNEI. The CDR3 is 12 residues long. As DNA, the CDR3 is TGTGCCAGCAGTGAACTAGCTCACGAGCAGTACGTC. Translated, it gives CASSELAHEQYV.

This clone has at least ten counts. The chain links TRBV5-1 to TRBJ2-5, with TRBD2 matching over 7 bases. Germline CDR1 reads SGHRS; CDR2 reads YFSETQ. The CDR3 totals 13 residues. J lost 4 bases, V lost 3 bases, and 3 bases had no gene match. DNA of the CDR3: TGCGCCAGCAGCTGGGGCGGGGGAGAGACCCAGTACTTC. This translates into CASSWGGGETQYF.

The chain joins TRBV27 to TRBJ2-7; D perhaps matches TRBD2 (7 bases). CDR1 and CDR2 (germline): MNHEY, SMNVEV (reference sequence). CDR3 length: 14 residues. The V gene lost 6 bases and the J gene lost 4 bases, with 16 bases spanning the gap. CDR3 DNA sequence: TGTGCCAGCAGCCCTGGGGGGGGCTTGTACGAGCAGTACTTC. Translating gives CASSPGGGLYEQYF.